The source of this T cell receptor (beta chain) is a study of cytomegalovirus exposure and HLA in healthy donors. As concerns this clone: The antigen is not known. This sample includes further DNA sequences coding for the same CDR3.

The trim removed 4 bases at V and 7 bases at J, leaving 8 bases unmatched. CDR1 and CDR2 (germline): MNHNS, SASEGT. The CDR3 is made up of 15 amino acids. Primers for the PCR totalled 60 Vbeta and 13 Jbeta. Produced via immunoSEQ multiplex PCR; TCRdb's table is partial and in-frame only. The table shows roughly 150,000 clones, with 75% occurring only once. Study outcomes and limitations: Later, an analysis found that common viral pathogens appeared to be linked with several of the most significant clusters. The majority of TCR sequences were rare, yet some public TCRs appeared in many donors.

Sequencing was carried out using PBMCs. V and J are TRBV6-1 and TRBJ2-3; 10 bases are a match to TRBD2. The origin of this receptor is a man aged 18 to 35 in good health and CMV-seropositive. CDR3 residues: CASSGLAGDVNTQYF. CDR3 nucleotides: TGTGCCAGCAGTGGCCTAGCGGGAGACGTAAATACGCAGTATTTT.